The 29 T cell receptor beta chains below come from one sample, sequenced in a study of T-cell reconstitution after alpha-beta-depleted transplantation in children. For TCRbeta, the library was prepared with unique molecular identifiers. TCRdb reprocessed the PCR reads with MiXCR, giving one entry per CDR3 protein. The table lists around 240,000 distinct CDR3 sequences, 9.7% of them singletons. The material was PBMCs from the stem cell graft donor, obtained from the stem cell graft. The receptors were gathered from a human donor who donated a stem cell graft to a child with SCID.

This clonotype was detected many times. The gene calls are TRBV27 and TRBJ2-3; D is undetermined. The length of the CDR3 is 14 residues. Germline V lookup: CDR1 MNHEY, CDR2 SMNVEV (reference sequence). V gave up 6 bases and J gave up 3 bases, with 13 bases separating them. The CDR3 region has the DNA TGTGCCAGCAGCCCCTCGACCCCAACAGATACGCAGTATTTT. Its protein product is CASSPSTPTDTQYF.

This clonotype appeared many times. The J gene is TRBJ1-3, the V gene TRBV10-3, with no clear D. The CDR3 covers 12 residues. Germline V lookup: CDR1 ENHRY, CDR2 SYGVKD. V gave up 2 bases and J gave up 8 bases, with 7 bases separating them. The CDR3 DNA reads TGTGCCATCAGTGAGCCCCCCGACACCATATATTTT. Translation gives CAISEPPDTIYF.

The table lists this clonotype with many counts. J is TRBJ2-7 and V is TRBV9; possible D gene TRBD2, 5 bases. Germline CDR1 is SGDLS and CDR2 is YYNGEE. The CDR3 is made up of 15 amino acids. V lost 0 bases and J 0 bases, leaving 10 bases between the germline ends. CDR3 nucleotides: TGTGCCAGCAGCGTAGCGGCGGGCGTCTCCTACGAGCAGTACTTC. It specifies CASSVAAGVSYEQYF.

This clonotype was counted many times. The V and J genes are TRBV7-2 and TRBJ1-1, with D possibly being TRBD1 (6 bases). The CDR3 runs 15 residues. Trimming took off 2 bases at V and 0 bases at J, with 10 bases between the two ends. CDR1 is SGHTA and CDR2 is FQGNSA in the germline V gene. CDR3 protein: CASSLHWDMNTEAFF. The CDR3 DNA reads TGTGCCAGCAGCTTACATTGGGACATGAACACTGAAGCTTTCTTT.

This clonotype was detected many times. The genes are TRBV5-1 and TRBJ2-1, with D perhaps TRBD2 (5 bases). CDR1 SGHRS and CDR2 YFSETQ come from the germline V gene. The CDR3 loop spans 16 amino acids. V lost 0 bases to trimming and J lost 4 bases, with 14 bases between them. CDR3 protein: CASSLADRRDYNEQFF. The CDR3 DNA follows: TGCGCCAGCAGCTTGGCAGACCGTCGGGATTACAATGAGCAGTTCTTC.

This clonotype was seen at least ten times. The rearrangement links TRBV5-1 to TRBJ1-2, with 8 bases matching TRBD1. Germline assignment: CDR1 SGHRS and CDR2 YFSETQ. The CDR3 spans 13 residues. With V trimmed by 4 bases and J by 4 bases, 3 bases remained unmatched. CDR3 sequence reads: CASSIGQGYGYTF. CDR3 coding DNA: TGCGCCAGCAGCATAGGACAGGGCTATGGCTACACCTTC.

This clonotype was recorded at least ten times. This chain connects TRBV5-1 to TRBJ2-1, with 9 bases that match TRBD1. With 1 base clipped from V and 4 bases from J, the junction kept 3 bases outside the gene matches. The CDR3 length is 15 residues. The germline V gene has CDR1 SGHRS and CDR2 YFSETQ. The CDR3 DNA reads TGCGCCAGCAGCTTGACAGGGGGCGCATACAATGAGCAGTTCTTC. Translated, it gives CASSLTGGAYNEQFF.

This clonotype was seen at least ten times. The J gene is TRBJ2-1, the V gene TRBV5-1; D possibly corresponds to TRBD2 (5 bases). Looked up from germline, CDR1 is SGHRS and CDR2 is YFSETQ. There are 16 residues in the CDR3. The V end was cut by 0 bases, the J end by 2 bases, with 12 bases between. CDR3 protein: CASSLGGTGTYNEQFF. DNA of the CDR3: TGCGCCAGCAGCTTGGGTGGCACCGGGACCTACAATGAGCAGTTCTTC.

The table lists this clonotype with many counts. The chain joins TRBV5-1 to TRBJ2-2, with 11 nucleotides matching TRBD1. V gave up 4 bases and J gave up 4 bases; unmatched junction bases: 3. The V gene's germline CDR1 is SGHRS and CDR2 YFSETQ. This CDR3 is 15 amino acids long. CDR3 loop: CASSPGTGGTGELFF. The CDR3 coding sequence is TGCGCCAGCAGCCCTGGGACAGGGGGCACCGGGGAGCTGTTTTTT. The variable domain in full, completed from reference TRBV5-1 and TRBJ2-2, reads KAGVTQTPRYLIKTRGQQVTLSCSPISGHRSVSWYQQTPGQGLQFLFEYFSETQRNKGNFPGRFSGRQFSNSRSEMNVSTLELGDSALYLCASSPGTGGTGELFFGEGSRLTVL.

The V and J genes are TRBV20-1 and TRBJ2-1; 14 bases fit TRBD2. The CDR3 is 17 amino acids. With V trimmed by 5 bases and J by 4 bases, 10 bases remained unmatched. From germline, CDR1 is DFQATT and CDR2 SNEGSKA (reference sequence). CDR3 DNA sequence: TGCAGTGCTGACGGACTAGCGGGGGGCCATAATTACAATGAGCAGTTCTTC. Amino acid sequence: CSADGLAGGHNYNEQFF.

This clonotype has a count of ten or more. The chain employs TRBV5-1 and TRBJ2-1; D might be TRBD1 (5 bases). Germline loops: CDR1 SGHRS, CDR2 YFSETQ. This CDR3 is 14 amino acids long. V lost 3 bases and J 8 bases, leaving 15 bases between the germline ends. CDR3 nucleotide sequence: TGCGCCAGCAGCTCGAATTACAGGAAAGATGAGCAGTTCTTC. This codes for CASSSNYRKDEQFF.

This clonotype was seen many times. The chain couples TRBV5-1 to TRBJ2-1; D ambiguous. Trimming left V 0 bases short and J 1 base short, with 8 bases between. Germline assignment: CDR1 SGHRS and CDR2 YFSETQ. This CDR3 has 15 amino acids. The CDR3 DNA reads as TGCGCCAGCAGCTTGGTCTCGGGTTCCTACAATGAGCAGTTCTTC. It is translated as CASSLVSGSYNEQFF.

Concerning this clonotype itself: This may be a read error, as it is one base from a much larger clone. The rearrangement uses TRBV27 and TRBJ2-5; 7 bases are shared with TRBD1. Germline loops: CDR1 MNHEY, CDR2 SMNVEV (reference sequence). The CDR3 sequence is 14 residues long. The CDR3 reads CASSPERGQVTQHF. CDR3 in DNA: TGTGCCAGCAGTCCAGAGAGGGGGCAGGTGACCCAGCACTTC.

Concerning this clonotype: The junction departs from germline at one end; a sequencing error may be responsible. The rearrangement uses TRBV5-5 and TRBJ2-5, with 8 nucleotides matching TRBD1. Per the germline V gene, CDR1 is SGHKS and CDR2 is YYEKEE (reference sequence). This CDR3 has 16 residues. The CDR3 sequence: CASSLGGTGPQVTQYF. The CDR3 DNA follows: TGTGCCAGCAGCTTGGGGGGGACAGGACCCCAAGTGACCCAGTACTTC.

The chain links TRBV5-5 to TRBJ1-4; no definite D call. The V gene lost 0 bases and the J gene lost 1 base, with 4 bases spanning the gap. Germline loops: CDR1 SGHKS, CDR2 YYEKEE (reference sequence). The CDR3 has 14 residues. DNA for the CDR3: TGTGCCAGCAGCTTGGACGGAACTAATGAAAAACTGTTTTTT. Translating gives CASSLDGTNEKLFF. Filled out from reference TRBV5-5 and TRBJ1-4, the complete variable domain reads DAGVTQSPTHLIKTRGQQVTLRCSPISGHKSVSWYQQVLGQGPQFIFQYYEKEERGRGNFPDRFSARQFPNYSSELNVNALLLGDSALYLCASSLDGTNEKLFFGSGTQLSVL.

The V call is TRBV12-3 or TRBV12-4, the J call TRBJ1-5; TRBD1 agrees at 7 bases. CDR3 size: 15 residues. V shed 7 bases and J 8 bases; nucleotides not matched to a gene: 14. The CDR3 DNA is TGTGCCAGCACCCAGGAGGCGGCAGGGGGAAAGCCCCAGCATTTT. Protein sequence: CASTQEAAGGKPQHF.

In this sample, this clonotype turned up many times. The V call is TRBV28, the J call TRBJ1-4, with D possibly matching TRBD1 (6 bases). From germline, CDR1 is MDHEN and CDR2 SYDVKM. The CDR3 sequence is 14 residues long. The V and J ends lost 7 bases and 7 bases respectively, with 16 bases between them. CDR3 amino acids: CASITTGATEKLFF. The DNA of the CDR3 is TGTGCCAGCATCACAACGGGGGCTACTGAAAAACTGTTTTTT.

This clonotype was recorded many times. CDR3 nucleotides: TGCAGTGCTAGAGGCGGAAAGGCCGGTTCCTATGGCTACACCTTC. Protein product: CSARGGKAGSYGYTF. The chain links TRBV20-1 to TRBJ1-2; D is undetermined. This CDR3 contains 15 residues. The V end was cut by 1 base, the J end by 4 bases, with 16 bases between. Germline CDR1 reads DFQATT; CDR2 reads SNEGSKA (reference sequence).

This clonotype was detected ten times or more. The chain has TRBV4-1 and TRBJ2-1; D remains unclear. The germline gives CDR1 MGHRA, CDR2 YSYEKL. V dropped 5 bases and J dropped 10 bases, with 15 bases sitting between them. The CDR3 is 13 residues long. CDR3: CASSSSWGIEQFF. CDR3 bases: TGCGCCAGCAGCTCTTCTTGGGGAATCGAGCAGTTCTTC.

This clonotype has ten or more counts. The DNA of the CDR3 is TGTGCCAGCAGCGTCTACCGGGACAGGTGGGATGAGCAGTTCTTC. Translated, it gives CASSVYRDRWDEQFF. The J gene is TRBJ2-1, the V gene TRBV7-2; 8 bases are shared with TRBD1. The CDR3 extends over 15 amino acids. Unmatched junction bases numbered 11, after V lost 5 bases and J lost 8 bases. CDR1 SGHTA and CDR2 FQGNSA come from the germline V gene.

This clonotype was seen many times. The chain uses TRBV18 and TRBJ1-1, with 7 bases that match TRBD1. CDR1 is KGHSH and CDR2 is LQKENI in the germline V gene. This CDR3 has 16 amino acids. J lost 4 bases, V lost 3 bases, and 11 bases had no gene match. CDR3 region: CASSPTGFYGGTEAFF. CDR3 DNA: TGTGCCAGCTCACCGACAGGGTTCTACGGAGGCACTGAAGCTTTCTTT.

This clonotype has ten or more counts. The J gene is TRBJ1-5, the V gene TRBV3-1; 7 nucleotides agree with TRBD1. CDR3 length: 15 residues. Germline V gene data show CDR1 as LGHDT and CDR2 as YNNKEL (reference sequence). V was pared by 5 bases and J by 3 bases, with 7 bases of the junction left unmatched. The chain's CDR3 is CASSDTGAVNQPQHF. CDR3 DNA sequence: TGTGCCAGCAGCGATACAGGGGCCGTCAATCAGCCCCAGCATTTT.

At least ten counts were recorded for this clonotype. V gene TRBV5-1 combines with J gene TRBJ1-6, with unresolved D. The CDR3 is 13 residues long. Germline CDR1 reads SGHRS; CDR2 reads YFSETQ. Trimming left V 0 bases short and J 8 bases short, with 6 bases between. CDR3 protein: CASSLVSDSPLHF. The CDR3 coding sequence is TGCGCCAGCAGCTTGGTCAGCGATTCACCCCTCCACTTT. Full variable domain (missing parts from reference TRBV5-1 and TRBJ1-6): KAGVTQTPRYLIKTRGQQVTLSCSPISGHRSVSWYQQTPGQGLQFLFEYFSETQRNKGNFPGRFSGRQFSNSRSEMNVSTLELGDSALYLCASSLVSDSPLHFGNGTRLTVT.

This clonotype was recorded at least ten times. The chain joins TRBV7-3 to TRBJ2-1; TRBD2 might be the D (5 bases). Germline assignment: CDR1 SGHTA and CDR2 FQGTGA. V was shortened by 5 bases and J by 8 bases, with 16 bases between the two germline ends. CDR3 size: 14 residues. The CDR3: CASSTSSSSDEQFF. CDR3 sequence (DNA): TGTGCCAGCAGCACCAGTTCTAGTAGCGATGAGCAGTTCTTC.

This clonotype showed up many times. The chain carries TRBV4-1 and TRBJ1-2; D remains ambiguous. Germline V lookup: CDR1 MGHRA, CDR2 YSYEKL. The CDR3 length is 14 residues. V lost 0 bases and J 4 bases, leaving 9 bases between the germline ends. DNA for the CDR3: TGCGCCAGCAGCCAAGATCGACCTCGCTATGGCTACACCTTC. Its protein product is CASSQDRPRYGYTF.

The chain carries TRBV7-2 and TRBJ2-5; D gene ambiguous. This CDR3 is 14 amino acids long. The germline V and J ends were trimmed by 1 base and 4 bases, with 10 bases remaining between them. Germline V gene data show CDR1 as SGHTA and CDR2 as FQGNSA. CDR3 nucleotides: TGTGCCAGCAGCTTAGTTAGGGCCCCAGAGACCCAGTACTTC. It translates to CASSLVRAPETQYF. Based on the CDR3 plus reference TRBV7-2 and TRBJ2-5, the full variable domain is GAGVSQSPSNKVTEKGKDVELRCDPISGHTALYWYRQSLGQGLEFLIYFQGNSAPDKSGLPSDRFSAERTGGSVSTLTIQRTQQEDSAVYLCASSLVRAPETQYFGPGTRLLVL.

A note on this clonotype: Given a much more abundant clone one base away, this may be a read error. The V gene is TRBV11-1, the J gene TRBJ2-4, with D uncertain. Germline assignment: CDR1 SGHAT and CDR2 FQDESV (reference sequence). CDR3 length: 14 amino acids. The ends were cut back, 5 bases at V and 3 bases at J, with 11 bases in the middle. CDR3 in DNA: TGTGCCAGCAGCGGCCGCCAGGACAAAAACATTCAGTACTTC. It codes for CASSGRQDKNIQYF.

This clonotype was observed at least ten times. V usage is TRBV5-5 and J usage is TRBJ2-1, with a weak D call TRBD2 (6 bases). The CDR3 is made up of 13 amino acids. CDR1 and CDR2 from the germline V gene are SGHKS and YYEKEE (reference sequence). V shed 3 bases and J shed 3 bases, with 7 bases lying between them. CDR3 in amino acids: CASSSGLYNEQFF. CDR3 in DNA: TGTGCCAGCAGCTCGGGACTCTACAATGAGCAGTTCTTC.

This clonotype was detected ten times or more. A junction boundary mismatches the germline segment, possibly from a read error. The chain links TRBV6-5 to TRBJ1-1; maybe TRBD1 (5 bases). Germline lookup yields CDR1 MNHEY and CDR2 SVGAGI. This CDR3 has 13 residues. In DNA, the CDR3 is TGTGCCAGCCGAGGGCGGGGGAACGCTGAAGCTTTCTTT. This gives the protein CASRGRGNAEAFF.